These T cell receptor beta chains were read from a single sample in a study of blood T cell repertoires in COVID-19. Produced via immunoSEQ multiplex PCR; TCRdb's table is partial and in-frame only. This table has 300,000 or so clones, around 90% appearing once. Sample: PBMCs or T cells enriched from blood (not recorded which). Receptors were obtained from a woman aged 30 to 39 who had recovered from COVID-19. CDR3s include the opening cysteine and the closing phenylalanine or tryptophan. A row's size may be missing; if present it is once, few, many or a size class.

v_gene	j_gene	abundance	len	CDR3aa
TRBV18	TRBJ2-7	.	15	CASSPRSADSYEQYF
TRBV28	TRBJ2-1	.	11	CASSSPDEQFF
TRBV7-9	TRBJ1-1	.	12	CASSQGGTEAFF
TRBV3-1/TRBV3-2	TRBJ2-5	.	18	CASSQGLAGGGARETQYF
TRBV6-6	TRBJ1-6	.	13	CASSYRTGPTLHF
TRBV30	TRBJ2-3	.	16	CAWSDRGTGITDTQYF
TRBV28	TRBJ2-3	.	14	CASSRYRFTDTQYF
TRBV30	TRBJ2-1	.	14	CAWSAPTSQNEQFF
TRBV6-5	TRBJ1-2	.	13	CASSTDINYGYTF
TRBV27	TRBJ2-1	.	15	CASSLSSGTDNEQFF
TRBV5-1	TRBJ2-7	.	12	CASSTQGYEQYF
TRBV28	TRBJ2-1	.	15	CASSRQGGGNNEQFF
TRBV6-5	TRBJ1-1	.	12	CASSYTGSEAFF
TRBV9	TRBJ1-3	.	17	CASSVAPGQSMGNTIYF
TRBV5-4	TRBJ2-7	.	15	CASSYLLAGSREQYF
TRBV9	TRBJ2-3	once	13	CASSTSYTDTQYF
TRBV5-1	TRBJ2-2	.	15	CASSFPGGYTGELFF
TRBV7-9	TRBJ2-1	.	12	CASRPGEAEQFF
TRBV28	TRBJ1-5	.	14	CASSLSGANQPQHF